Given below is one T cell receptor (beta chain) in context. The sample originates from a study of T cell responses to AZD1222 COVID-19 vaccine. Sequencing used immunoSEQ multiplex PCR; TCRdb keeps in-frame clones, though not all of them. The sample has 140,000 to 150,000 clones; about 94% are singletons. Germline V CDR1 and CDR2: SGDLS, YYNGEE. The CDR3 totals 16 residues. Unmatched junction bases numbered 8, after V lost 0 bases and J lost 8 bases. This chain joins TRBV9 and TRBJ2-2; 9 nucleotides line up with TRBD2. The material sequenced was peripheral blood, taken on day 0 of AZD1222 vaccination. This TCR was sampled from an adult in good health. CDR3 sequence: CASSVVDLAGHGELFF. The CDR3 bases are TGTGCCAGCAGCGTAGTGGATCTAGCGGGACATGGGGAGCTGTTTTTT.